The 27 T cell receptor beta chains presented below share a single source sample, sequenced in a study of human T cells and chemical hapten exposure. TCRdb reprocessed the 5' RACE reads via MiXCR and lists one record per CDR3 protein. This table has under 85,000 distinct CDR3 sequences, more than 7.5% appearing once. Unfractionated whole blood was the source of the extracted total RNA. The receptors shown here come from a male donor in good health.

This clonotype was counted many times. The chain has TRBV20-1 and TRBJ2-7; D is perhaps TRBD2 (5 bases). The length of the CDR3 is 14 residues. V was pared by 1 base and J by 0 bases, with 10 bases between. Looked up from germline, CDR1 is DFQATT and CDR2 is SNEGSKA (reference sequence). The CDR3 nucleotides are TGCAGTGCTAGAGCGGCGGGCCCCTCCTACGAGCAGTACTTC. Encoded protein: CSARAAGPSYEQYF.

This clonotype was seen many times. The rearrangement links TRBV5-6 to TRBJ2-1; D perhaps matches TRBD2 (6 bases). Trimming took 4 bases from V and 5 from J, leaving 10 bases between them. The CDR3 is made up of 13 amino acids. CDR1 and CDR2 (germline): SGHDT, YYEEEE. The CDR3 DNA reads TGTGCCAGCAGCCGGGACTTGAACAATGAGCAGTTCTTC. Translation: CASSRDLNNEQFF.

In its sample, this clonotype was seen many times. The gene calls are TRBV7-8 and TRBJ2-3; D unclear. Between the trimmed V and J ends, which lost 1 base and 6 bases, there was a span of 11 bases. CDR3 length: 14 residues. Per germline, CDR1 SGHVS and CDR2 FQNEAQ. The CDR3 sequence is CASSLGSPTDTQYF. CDR3 coding DNA: TGTGCCAGCAGCTTAGGGTCCCCGACGGATACGCAGTATTTT.

The CDR3 bases are TGTGCCAGCAGTTTAGCGCCGGGGGGGTTGAACACTGAAGCTTTCTTT. Its translation is CASSLAPGGLNTEAFF. The chain uses TRBV12-3 or TRBV12-4 and TRBJ1-1; D may be TRBD1 (5 bases). The CDR3 is 16 amino acids. V was pared by 0 bases and J by 0 bases, with 11 bases between.

This clonotype came up a few times. The chain is built from TRBV18 and TRBJ1-1; D remains unclear. There are 14 residues in the CDR3. Germline assignment: CDR1 KGHSH and CDR2 LQKENI. Trimming left V 3 bases short and J 3 bases short, with 11 bases between. The CDR3 loop reads CASSPQGLDTEAFF. CDR3 DNA: TGTGCCAGCTCACCCCAAGGGTTGGACACTGAAGCTTTCTTT.

In this sample, this clonotype turned up a few times. In DNA form, the CDR3 reads TGTGCCAGTAGTATTACAGGGGGCGGGAACGAGCAGTACTTC. Its protein product is CASSITGGGNEQYF. This chain connects TRBV19 to TRBJ2-7; 9 nucleotides align to TRBD1. The CDR3 is made up of 14 amino acids. V shed 3 bases, J shed 5 bases, and the junction held 5 bases outside the gene matches. Germline assignment: CDR1 LNHDA and CDR2 SQIVND (reference sequence).

This clonotype has just a few counts. This chain uses TRBV19 with TRBJ2-7, with D uncertain. CDR3 length: 16 amino acids. Trimming removed 2 bases at V and 0 bases at J, with 14 bases between. Germline assignment: CDR1 LNHDA and CDR2 SQIVND (reference sequence). Written as DNA, the CDR3 is TGTGCCAGTAGTATATCTTCTGCGACGAGCTCCTACGAGCAGTACTTC. This codes for CASSISSATSSYEQYF.

The chain has TRBV7-9 and TRBJ2-1; D assignment may be TRBD1 or TRBD2 (5 bases each). CDR1 is SEHNR, CDR2 FQNEAQ, per germline (reference sequence). The germline V and J ends were trimmed by 5 bases and 4 bases, with 15 bases remaining between them. CDR3 size: 15 residues. CDR3 region: CASSPPGLGYNEQFF. CDR3 in DNA: TGTGCCAGCAGCCCCCCGGGGCTGGGGTACAATGAGCAGTTCTTC.

This clonotype was observed a handful of times. The chain uses TRBV7-2 and TRBJ2-3, with no clear D. There are 12 residues in the CDR3. V was trimmed by 3 bases and J by 2 bases, leaving 3 bases between them. Germline-derived CDR1 and CDR2 are SGHTA and FQGNSA. CDR3 nucleotides: TGTGCCAGCAGCTTGGACACAGATACGCAGTATTTT. Translation gives CASSLDTDTQYF.

This clonotype was picked up many times. The V gene is TRBV2, the J gene TRBJ2-2; possible D gene TRBD2, 5 bases. V was cut by 7 bases and J by 2 bases, with 11 bases left in between. The CDR3 consists of 14 residues. Germline V lookup: CDR1 SNHLY, CDR2 FYNNEI. This CDR3 is CASILTGNTGELFF. CDR3 DNA: TGTGCCAGCATCCTGACGGGAAACACCGGGGAGCTGTTTTTT.

Only a few counts were recorded for this clonotype. This CDR3 reads CSVEGLTGAGKLFF. CDR3 bases: TGCAGCGTTGAGGGCCTGACAGGGGCCGGAAAACTGTTTTTT. J is TRBJ1-4 and V is TRBV29-1; TRBD1 agrees at 8 bases. The CDR3 spans 14 residues. CDR1 and CDR2 (germline): SQVTM, ANQGSEA. The V segment lost 3 bases and the J segment 10 bases; nucleotides outside the gene matches: 10. The full variable domain, its missing parts supplied by reference TRBV29-1 and TRBJ1-4, is SAVISQKPSRDICQRGTSLTIQCQVDSQVTMMFWYRQQPGQSLTLIATANQGSEATYESGFVIDKFPISRPNLTFSTLTVSNMSPEDSSIYLCSVEGLTGAGKLFFGSGTQLSVL.

This clonotype has a count of ten or more. The J gene is TRBJ2-1, the V gene TRBV7-6, with 11 positions matching TRBD1. The CDR3 is 18 residues long. V lost 5 bases and J lost 4; bases outside the gene matches: 13. Per germline, CDR1 SGHVS and CDR2 FNYEAQ. CDR3 nucleotide sequence: TGTGCCAGCAGCCTCAGAAGAAACCGGGACAGGGGGTACAATGAGCAGTTCTTC. Protein product: CASSLRRNRDRGYNEQFF.

The chain recombines TRBV27 with TRBJ2-3, with 10 bases lining up with TRBD2. CDR3 length: 16 amino acids. Trimming cost V 2 bases and J 0 bases; bases outside gene matches: 2. The germline gives CDR1 MNHEY, CDR2 SMNVEV (reference sequence). The CDR3: CASSLTSGASTDTQYF. In DNA form, the CDR3 reads TGTGCCAGCAGTTTAACTAGCGGGGCTAGCACAGATACGCAGTATTTT.

This clonotype was counted a few times. The chain employs TRBV7-2 and TRBJ2-3; 9 bases agree with TRBD2. The CDR3 runs 14 residues. J gave up 5 bases and V 5 bases, and 5 bases lay outside the gene matches. Germline V gene lookup returns CDR1 SGHTA and CDR2 FQGNSA. Here the CDR3 DNA reads TGTGCCAGCAGCCTGGGACTAGCTAGAGATACGCAGTATTTT. It specifies CASSLGLARDTQYF.

This clonotype was counted many times. V and J are TRBV29-1 and TRBJ2-1, with D tentatively TRBD2 (6 bases). V was cut by 6 bases and J by 5 bases, with 14 bases left in between. Germline assignment: CDR1 SQVTM and CDR2 ANQGSEA. The CDR3 is 13 amino acids. The CDR3 nucleotides are TGCAGCGTACGGGGGTTGGGCAACAATGAGCAGTTCTTC. Translating gives CSVRGLGNNEQFF.

The CDR3 reads CASSYTGDSYNEQFF. CDR3 bases: TGTGCCAGCAGTTATACAGGGGATTCCTACAATGAGCAGTTCTTC. V is TRBV6-5 and J is TRBJ2-1; 7 positions match TRBD1. Germline CDR1 and CDR2: MNHEY and SVGAGI. The CDR3 extends over 15 amino acids. The junction had 3 bases not matched to a gene; V was cut back by 3 bases and J by 1 base.

The sample holds many counts of this clonotype. V usage is TRBV29-1 and J usage is TRBJ1-1; D is possibly TRBD1 (6 bases). This CDR3 is 14 amino acids long. CDR1 is SQVTM and CDR2 is ANQGSEA in the germline V gene. V was clipped by 6 bases and J by 1 base, with 15 bases between them. The CDR3 loop reads CSVVLTGPNTEAFF. The CDR3 DNA is TGCAGCGTCGTGTTGACAGGTCCGAACACTGAAGCTTTCTTT.

V usage is TRBV7-9 and J usage is TRBJ2-7; no definite D call. The CDR3 is 12 amino acids. Germline assignment: CDR1 SEHNR and CDR2 FQNEAQ (reference sequence). Trimming left V 4 bases short and J 1 base short, with 5 bases between. The CDR3 region has the DNA TGTGCCAGCAGCTCGACTTCCTACGAGCAGTACTTC. This encodes CASSSTSYEQYF.

This CDR3 reads CASSSARATEAFF. CDR3 nucleotides: TGTGCCAGCAGTTCTGCCCGGGCCACTGAAGCTTTCTTT. V usage is TRBV6-5 and J usage is TRBJ1-1, with D hard to call. Germline V gene data show CDR1 as MNHEY and CDR2 as SVGAGI. This CDR3 spans 13 amino acids. The V end was cut by 4 bases, the J end by 4 bases, with 10 bases between.

J is TRBJ2-2 and V is TRBV6-2 or TRBV6-3, with 11 bases matching TRBD1. Germline V gene data show CDR1 as MNHEY and CDR2 as SVGEGT. CDR3 length: 16 amino acids. Trimming removed 4 bases from V and 4 bases from J; junction bases left unmatched: 5. The CDR3 is CASSSRTGGPTGELFF. The CDR3 DNA reads TGTGCCAGCAGTTCCCGGACAGGGGGCCCCACCGGGGAGCTGTTTTTT.

There are many counts of this clonotype. This chain links TRBV5-1 with TRBJ2-7; 12 bases align to TRBD2. The CDR3 has 16 residues. The ends lost 1 base at V and 3 bases at J; junction bases unmatched: 5. The germline CDR1 and CDR2 sequences are SGHRS and YFSETQ. This CDR3 reads CASSLTSGGFFYEQYF. Written as DNA, the CDR3 is TGCGCCAGCAGCTTGACTAGCGGGGGGTTTTTCTACGAGCAGTACTTC. Full variable domain (rest looked up from reference TRBV5-1 and TRBJ2-7): KAGVTQTPRYLIKTRGQQVTLSCSPISGHRSVSWYQQTPGQGLQFLFEYFSETQRNKGNFPGRFSGRQFSNSRSEMNVSTLELGDSALYLCASSLTSGGFFYEQYFGPGTRLTVT.

CDR3 DNA sequence: TGTGCCAGCAGCACCGGGACAGGGATCGGCTACACCTTC. It encodes CASSTGTGIGYTF. The gene calls are TRBV6-5 and TRBJ1-2; 9 bases line up with TRBD1. Germline trimming cut 6 bases from V and 8 bases from J; bases unmatched to any gene: 7. The CDR3 spans 13 residues. Germline CDR1 MNHEY, CDR2 SVGAGI.

There are a few counts of this clonotype. The rearrangement joins TRBV7-9 to TRBJ2-1; D remains unclear. The CDR3 covers 13 residues. Trimming shortened V by 5 bases and J by 6 bases, and 11 bases separated the two germline ends. Germline assignment: CDR1 SEHNR and CDR2 FQNEAQ (reference sequence). The CDR3 sequence is CASSPALPNEQFF. The DNA of the CDR3 is TGTGCCAGCAGCCCAGCGCTACCCAATGAGCAGTTCTTC.

This clonotype came up many times. This chain connects TRBV4-3 to TRBJ2-7; D tentatively reads TRBD1 or TRBD2 (5 bases each). Trimming took off 0 bases at V and 0 bases at J, with 9 bases between the two ends. The germline gives CDR1 LGHNA, CDR2 YSLEER. This CDR3 comprises 15 residues. For the CDR3, the DNA is TGCGCCAGCAGCCAAGATTCAGGGACCTCCTACGAGCAGTACTTC. Translated, it gives CASSQDSGTSYEQYF.

This clonotype was counted only a few times. CDR3 region: CASSLSQGTYNEQFF. CDR3 nucleotide sequence: TGTGCCAGCAGCTTAAGTCAGGGCACCTACAATGAGCAGTTCTTC. The V and J genes are TRBV7-2 and TRBJ2-1, with D possibly matching TRBD1 (5 bases). This CDR3 has 15 residues. V shed 2 bases and J shed 2 bases, with 10 bases lying between them. CDR1 and CDR2 from the germline V gene are SGHTA and FQGNSA.

The CDR3 loop is CASGLTQTSGFGDTQYF. The CDR3 DNA reads as TGTGCTAGTGGTTTGACCCAGACTAGCGGGTTTGGAGATACGCAGTATTTT. This rearrangement joins TRBV12-5 to TRBJ2-3; 10 bases fit TRBD2. The J segment lost 5 bases and the V segment lost 2 bases, leaving 10 bases of the junction unmatched. Germline-derived CDR1 and CDR2 are LGHNT and FRNRAP. This CDR3 contains 17 residues.

The V call is TRBV7-9, the J call TRBJ1-4, with 9 bases identical to TRBD1. J lost 8 bases, V lost 7 bases, and 8 bases had no gene match. There are 14 residues in the CDR3. The V gene's germline CDR1 is SEHNR and CDR2 FQNEAQ (reference sequence). The CDR3 DNA reads as TGTGCCAGCACCTGGGACAGGGTCGAGGAAAAACTGTTTTTT. This sequence encodes CASTWDRVEEKLFF.